The clone carrying this T cell receptor beta chain was detected a few times. The antigen is not known. Other DNA variants within this sample encode the same CDR3. This sample stems from a study of OX40 agonist ivuxolimab in advanced cancers. In the study overall: The patients' treatment was ivuxolimab, an agonistic anti-OX40 (CD134) antibody. Intravenous ivuxolimab at 0.01 to 10 mg/kg was given to patients every 2 weeks. Earlier treatment with anti-PD-1, anti-PD-L1 or anti-CTLA-4 was permitted, and 35% to 40% had received some. Study-level findings and limits: Clonal expansion by week 6 occurred in CD4+ and CD8+ blood T cells (at 0.1 to 3.0 mg/kg).

Profiled with immunoSEQ multiplex PCR; TCRdb holds only in-frame clones, not every one. The sample holds approximately 50,000 clones; 82% are singletons and the top ten take roughly 3.9%. This specimen was CD4+ or CD8+ T cells sorted from blood, taken in a trial of the OX40 agonist ivuxolimab. This sequence was found in an adult with an advanced solid tumor such as melanoma, head and neck, liver or kidney cancer.

CDR3 nucleotides: TGTGCCAGCAGCTTAGGGAAACAAGAGACCCAGTACTTC. The encoded protein is CASSLGKQETQYF. The gene calls are TRBV7-3 and TRBJ2-5; D not certain. CDR3 length: 13 amino acids. V was trimmed by 2 bases and J by 2 bases, leaving 6 bases between them. The V gene's germline CDR1 is SGHTA and CDR2 FQGTGA.